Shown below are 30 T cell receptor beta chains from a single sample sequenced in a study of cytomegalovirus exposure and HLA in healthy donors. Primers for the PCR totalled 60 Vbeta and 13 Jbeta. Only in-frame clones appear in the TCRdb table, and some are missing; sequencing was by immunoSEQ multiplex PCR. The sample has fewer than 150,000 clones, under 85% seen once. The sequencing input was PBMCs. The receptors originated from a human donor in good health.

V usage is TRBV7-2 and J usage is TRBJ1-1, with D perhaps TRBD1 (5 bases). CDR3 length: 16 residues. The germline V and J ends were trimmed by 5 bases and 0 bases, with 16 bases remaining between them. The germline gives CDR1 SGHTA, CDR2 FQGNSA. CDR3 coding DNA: TGTGCCAGCAGCCTCCTTGGGGGGGGATTGAACACTGAAGCTTTCTTT. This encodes CASSLLGGGLNTEAFF.

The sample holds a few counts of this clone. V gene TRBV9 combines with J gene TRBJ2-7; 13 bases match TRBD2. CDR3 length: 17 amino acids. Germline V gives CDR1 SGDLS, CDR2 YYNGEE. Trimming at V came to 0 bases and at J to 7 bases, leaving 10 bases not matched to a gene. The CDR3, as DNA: TGTGCCAGCAGCGTAGAGGGGGGGACTAGCGGGATGGGAGAGCAGTACTTC. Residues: CASSVEGGTSGMGEQYF.

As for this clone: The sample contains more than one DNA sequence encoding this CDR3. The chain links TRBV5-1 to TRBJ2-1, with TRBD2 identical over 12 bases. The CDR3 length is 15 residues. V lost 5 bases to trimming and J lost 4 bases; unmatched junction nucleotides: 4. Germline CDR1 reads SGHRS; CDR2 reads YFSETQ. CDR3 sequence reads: CASSPGTSGYNEQFF. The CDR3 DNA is TGCGCCAGCAGTCCCGGGACTAGCGGGTACAATGAGCAGTTCTTC. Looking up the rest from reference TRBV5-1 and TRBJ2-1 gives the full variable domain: KAGVTQTPRYLIKTRGQQVTLSCSPISGHRSVSWYQQTPGQGLQFLFEYFSETQRNKGNFPGRFSGRQFSNSRSEMNVSTLELGDSALYLCASSPGTSGYNEQFFGPGTRLTVL.

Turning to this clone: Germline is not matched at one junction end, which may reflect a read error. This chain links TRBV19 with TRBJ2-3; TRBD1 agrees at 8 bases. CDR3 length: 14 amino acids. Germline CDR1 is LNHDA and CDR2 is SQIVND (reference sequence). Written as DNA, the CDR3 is TGTGCCGGTAGTAGGACAGGGAGCACAGATACGCAGTATTTT. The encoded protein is CAGSRTGSTDTQYF.

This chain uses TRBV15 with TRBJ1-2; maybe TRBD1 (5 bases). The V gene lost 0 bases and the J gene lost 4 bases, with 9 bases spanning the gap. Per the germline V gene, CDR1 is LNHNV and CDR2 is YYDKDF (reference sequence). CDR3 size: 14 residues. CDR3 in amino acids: CATSREPGPYGYTF. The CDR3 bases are TGTGCCACCAGCAGAGAGCCAGGGCCCTATGGCTACACCTTC.

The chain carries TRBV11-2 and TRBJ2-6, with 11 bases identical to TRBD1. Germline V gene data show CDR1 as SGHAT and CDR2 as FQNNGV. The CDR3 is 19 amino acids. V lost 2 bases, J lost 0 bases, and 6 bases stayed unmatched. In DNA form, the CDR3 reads TGTGCCAGCAGCTTACGGGCAGGACAGGGGGCCTCTGGGGCCAACGTCCTGACTTTC. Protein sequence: CASSLRAGQGASGANVLTF.

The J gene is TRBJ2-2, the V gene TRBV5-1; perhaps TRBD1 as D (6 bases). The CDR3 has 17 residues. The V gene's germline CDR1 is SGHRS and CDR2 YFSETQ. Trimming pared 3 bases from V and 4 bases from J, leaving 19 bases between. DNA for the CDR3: TGCGCCAGCAGCTCCGGTGGGGGCTGGGATGGCACCGGGGAGCTGTTTTTT. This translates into CASSSGGGWDGTGELFF.

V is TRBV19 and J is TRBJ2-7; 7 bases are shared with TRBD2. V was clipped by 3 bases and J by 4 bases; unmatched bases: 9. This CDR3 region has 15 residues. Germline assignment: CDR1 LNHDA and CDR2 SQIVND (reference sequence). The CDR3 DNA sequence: TGTGCCAGTAGTATTTTTCTGAGCGGGACGTACGAGCAGTACTTC. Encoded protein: CASSIFLSGTYEQYF.

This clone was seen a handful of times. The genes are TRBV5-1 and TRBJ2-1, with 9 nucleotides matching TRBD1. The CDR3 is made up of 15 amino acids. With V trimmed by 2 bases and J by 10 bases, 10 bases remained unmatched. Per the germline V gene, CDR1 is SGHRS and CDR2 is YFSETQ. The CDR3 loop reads CASSLTPGQGQEQFF. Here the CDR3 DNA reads TGCGCCAGCAGCTTAACGCCGGGACAGGGACAGGAGCAGTTCTTC.

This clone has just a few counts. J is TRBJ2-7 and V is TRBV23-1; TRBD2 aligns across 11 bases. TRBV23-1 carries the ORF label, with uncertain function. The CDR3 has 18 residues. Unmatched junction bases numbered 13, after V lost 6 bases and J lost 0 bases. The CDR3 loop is CASRRLGLAEHSSYEQYF. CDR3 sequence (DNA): TGCGCCAGCAGGAGATTGGGACTAGCGGAGCACAGCTCCTACGAGCAGTACTTC.

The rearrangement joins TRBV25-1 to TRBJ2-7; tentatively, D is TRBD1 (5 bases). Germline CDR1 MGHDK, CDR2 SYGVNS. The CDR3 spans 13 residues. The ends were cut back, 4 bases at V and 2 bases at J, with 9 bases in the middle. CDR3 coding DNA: TGTGCCAGCAGTGCGGCAGGGACCTACGAGCAGTACTTC. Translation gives CASSAAGTYEQYF.

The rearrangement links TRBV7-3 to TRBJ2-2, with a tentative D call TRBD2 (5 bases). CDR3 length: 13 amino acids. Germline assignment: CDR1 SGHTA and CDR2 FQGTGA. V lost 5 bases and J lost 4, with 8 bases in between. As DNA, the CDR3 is TGTGCCAGCAGCCCAAGCGGCACCGGGGAGCTGTTTTTT. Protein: CASSPSGTGELFF.

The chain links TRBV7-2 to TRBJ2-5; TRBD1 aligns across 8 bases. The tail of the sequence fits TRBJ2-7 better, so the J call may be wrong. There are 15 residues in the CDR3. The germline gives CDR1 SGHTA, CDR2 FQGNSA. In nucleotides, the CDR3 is TGTGCCAGCAGCCTAGGACAGGGCCCCTCCTACGAGCAGTACTTC. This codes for CASSLGQGPSYEQYF.

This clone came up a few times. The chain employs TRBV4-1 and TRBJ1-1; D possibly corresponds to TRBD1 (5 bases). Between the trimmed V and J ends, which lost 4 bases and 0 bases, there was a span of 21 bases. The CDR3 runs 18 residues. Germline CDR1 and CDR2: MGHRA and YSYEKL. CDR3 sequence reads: CASSPAGREKLMNTEAFF. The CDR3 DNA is TGCGCCAGCAGCCCAGCGGGCAGGGAAAAATTAATGAACACTGAAGCTTTCTTT.

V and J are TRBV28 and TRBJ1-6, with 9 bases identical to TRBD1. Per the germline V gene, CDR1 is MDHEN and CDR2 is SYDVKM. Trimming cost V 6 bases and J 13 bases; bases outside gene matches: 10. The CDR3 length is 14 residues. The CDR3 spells CASRGGGTGWPLHF. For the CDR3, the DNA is TGTGCCAGCAGAGGGGGAGGGACAGGGTGGCCCCTCCACTTT. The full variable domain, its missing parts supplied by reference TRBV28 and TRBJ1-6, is DVKVTQSSRYLVKRTGEKVFLECVQDMDHENMFWYRQDPGLGLRLIYFSYDVKMKEKGDIPEGYSVSREKKERFSLILESASTNQTSMYLCASRGGGTGWPLHFGNGTRLTVT.

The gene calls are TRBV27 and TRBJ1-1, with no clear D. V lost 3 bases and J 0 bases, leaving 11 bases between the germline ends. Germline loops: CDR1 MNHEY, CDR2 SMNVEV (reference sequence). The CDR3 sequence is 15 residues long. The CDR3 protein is CASSFSAVMNTEAFF. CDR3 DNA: TGTGCCAGCAGTTTCAGTGCCGTGATGAACACTGAAGCTTTCTTT.

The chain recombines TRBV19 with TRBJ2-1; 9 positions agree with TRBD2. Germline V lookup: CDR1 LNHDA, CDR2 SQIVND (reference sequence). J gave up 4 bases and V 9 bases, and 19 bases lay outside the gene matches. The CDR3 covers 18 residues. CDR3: CASSREGALAGGYNEQFF. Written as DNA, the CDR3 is TGTGCCAGCTCCAGGGAAGGTGCTTTGGCGGGAGGGTACAATGAGCAGTTCTTC.

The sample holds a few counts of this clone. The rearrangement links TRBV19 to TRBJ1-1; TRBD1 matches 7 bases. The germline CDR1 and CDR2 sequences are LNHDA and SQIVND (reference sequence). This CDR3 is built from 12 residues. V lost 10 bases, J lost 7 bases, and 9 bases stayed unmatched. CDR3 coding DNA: TGTGCCATTCTCGGGACAGCGGGTGAAGCTTTCTTT. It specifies CAILGTAGEAFF.

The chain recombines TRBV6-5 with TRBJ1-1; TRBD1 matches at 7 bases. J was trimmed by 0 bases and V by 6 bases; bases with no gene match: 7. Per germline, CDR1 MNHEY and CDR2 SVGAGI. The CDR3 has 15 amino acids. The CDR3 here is CASRLGQTMNTEAFF. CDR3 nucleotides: TGTGCCAGCAGATTGGGACAGACTATGAACACTGAAGCTTTCTTT.

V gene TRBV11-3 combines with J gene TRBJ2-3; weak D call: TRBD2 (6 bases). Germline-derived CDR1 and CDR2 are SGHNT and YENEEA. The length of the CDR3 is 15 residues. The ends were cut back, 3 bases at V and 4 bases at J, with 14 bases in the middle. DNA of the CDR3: TGTGCCAGCAGCTTTGGGGTTTCGGGAGCAGATACGCAGTATTTT. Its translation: CASSFGVSGADTQYF.

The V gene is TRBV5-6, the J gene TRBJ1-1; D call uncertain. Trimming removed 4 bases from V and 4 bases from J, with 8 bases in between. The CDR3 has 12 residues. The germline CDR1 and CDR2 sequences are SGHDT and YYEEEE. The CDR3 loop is CASSVDPTEAFF. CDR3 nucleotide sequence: TGTGCCAGCAGCGTAGATCCCACTGAAGCTTTCTTT. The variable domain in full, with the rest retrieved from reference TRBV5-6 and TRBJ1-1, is DAGVTQSPTHLIKTRGQQVTLRCSPKSGHDTVSWYQQALGQGPQFIFQYYEEEERQRGNFPDRFSGHQFPNYSSELNVNALLLGDSALYLCASSVDPTEAFFGQGTRLTVV.

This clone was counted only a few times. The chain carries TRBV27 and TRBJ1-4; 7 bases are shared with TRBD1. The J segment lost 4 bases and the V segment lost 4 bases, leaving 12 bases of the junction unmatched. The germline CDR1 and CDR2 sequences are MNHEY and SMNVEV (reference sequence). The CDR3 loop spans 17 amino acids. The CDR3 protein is CASSSPARTGLNEKLFF. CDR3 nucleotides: TGTGCCAGCAGTTCTCCGGCCCGGACAGGTCTTAATGAAAAACTGTTTTTT.

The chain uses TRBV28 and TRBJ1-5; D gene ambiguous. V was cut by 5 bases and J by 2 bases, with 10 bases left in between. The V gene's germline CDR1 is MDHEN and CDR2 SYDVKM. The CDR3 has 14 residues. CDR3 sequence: CASSTRAGNQPQHF. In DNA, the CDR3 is TGTGCCAGCAGTACTAGGGCTGGCAATCAGCCCCAGCATTTT.

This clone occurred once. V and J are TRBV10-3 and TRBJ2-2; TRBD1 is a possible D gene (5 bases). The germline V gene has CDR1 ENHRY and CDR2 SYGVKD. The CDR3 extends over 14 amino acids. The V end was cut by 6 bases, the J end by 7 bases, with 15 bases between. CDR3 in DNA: TGTGCCATCAGAACTTCGACAGACGGCGGGGAGCTGTTTTTT. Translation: CAIRTSTDGGELFF.

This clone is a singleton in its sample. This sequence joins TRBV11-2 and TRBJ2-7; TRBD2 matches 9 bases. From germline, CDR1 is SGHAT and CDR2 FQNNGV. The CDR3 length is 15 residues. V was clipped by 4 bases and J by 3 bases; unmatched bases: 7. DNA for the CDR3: TGTGCCAGCAGCTCCTTAGCGGGAGCGTTCTACGAGCAGTACTTC. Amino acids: CASSSLAGAFYEQYF. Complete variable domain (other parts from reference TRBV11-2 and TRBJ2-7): EAGVAQSPRYKIIEKRQSVAFWCNPISGHATLYWYQQILGQGPKLLIQFQNNGVVDDSQLPKDRFSAERLKGVDSTLKIQPAKLEDSAVYLCASSSLAGAFYEQYFGPGTRLTVT.

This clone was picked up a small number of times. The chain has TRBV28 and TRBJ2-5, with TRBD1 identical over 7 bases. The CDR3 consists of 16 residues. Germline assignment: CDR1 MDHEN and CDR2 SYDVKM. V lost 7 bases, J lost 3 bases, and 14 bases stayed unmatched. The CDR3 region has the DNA TGTGCCAGCACCTTCTCCCCGGGACAGATTGAAGAGACCCAGTACTTC. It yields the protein CASTFSPGQIEETQYF. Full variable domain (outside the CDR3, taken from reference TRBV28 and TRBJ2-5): DVKVTQSSRYLVKRTGEKVFLECVQDMDHENMFWYRQDPGLGLRLIYFSYDVKMKEKGDIPEGYSVSREKKERFSLILESASTNQTSMYLCASTFSPGQIEETQYFGPGTRLLVL.

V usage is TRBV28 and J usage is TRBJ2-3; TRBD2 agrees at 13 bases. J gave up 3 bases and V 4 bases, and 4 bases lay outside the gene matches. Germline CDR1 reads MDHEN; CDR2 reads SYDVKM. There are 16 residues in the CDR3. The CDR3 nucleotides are TGTGCCAGCAGTTCCCCGACTAGCGGGAGGACAGATACGCAGTATTTT. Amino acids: CASSSPTSGRTDTQYF. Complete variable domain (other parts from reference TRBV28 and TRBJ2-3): DVKVTQSSRYLVKRTGEKVFLECVQDMDHENMFWYRQDPGLGLRLIYFSYDVKMKEKGDIPEGYSVSREKKERFSLILESASTNQTSMYLCASSSPTSGRTDTQYFGPGTRLTVL.

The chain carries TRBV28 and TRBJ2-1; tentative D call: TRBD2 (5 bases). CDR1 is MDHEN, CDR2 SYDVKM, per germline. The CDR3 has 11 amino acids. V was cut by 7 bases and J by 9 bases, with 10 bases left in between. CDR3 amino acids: CASTSPTEQFF. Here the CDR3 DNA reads TGTGCCAGCACTAGCCCTACTGAGCAGTTCTTC.

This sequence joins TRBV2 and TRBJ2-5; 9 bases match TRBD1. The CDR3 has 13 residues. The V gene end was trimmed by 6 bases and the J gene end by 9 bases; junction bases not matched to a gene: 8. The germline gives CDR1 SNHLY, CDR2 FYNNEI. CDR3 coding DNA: TGTGCCAGCAGCCCCGGGACAGGGTGGGCCCAGTACTTC. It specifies CASSPGTGWAQYF.

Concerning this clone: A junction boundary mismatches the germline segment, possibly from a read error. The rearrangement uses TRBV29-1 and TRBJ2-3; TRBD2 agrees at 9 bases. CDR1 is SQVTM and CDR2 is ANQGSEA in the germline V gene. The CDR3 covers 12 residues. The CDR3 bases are TGCATCGTTTGCGGGAGGGAAGATACGCAGTATTTT. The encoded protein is CIVCGREDTQYF.